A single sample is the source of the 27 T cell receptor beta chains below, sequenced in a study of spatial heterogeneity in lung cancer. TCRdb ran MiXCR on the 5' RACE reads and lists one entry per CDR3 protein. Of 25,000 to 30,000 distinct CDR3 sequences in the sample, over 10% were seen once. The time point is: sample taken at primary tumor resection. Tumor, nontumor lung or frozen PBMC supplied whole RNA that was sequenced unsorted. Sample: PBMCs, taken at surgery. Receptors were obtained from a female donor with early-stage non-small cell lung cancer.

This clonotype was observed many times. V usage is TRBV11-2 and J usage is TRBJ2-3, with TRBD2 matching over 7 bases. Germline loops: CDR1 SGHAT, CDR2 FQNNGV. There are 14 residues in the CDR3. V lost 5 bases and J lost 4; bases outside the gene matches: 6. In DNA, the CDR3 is TGTGCCAGCAGCCCCCGCGCGGGGGCAGATACGCAGTATTTT. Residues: CASSPRAGADTQYF.

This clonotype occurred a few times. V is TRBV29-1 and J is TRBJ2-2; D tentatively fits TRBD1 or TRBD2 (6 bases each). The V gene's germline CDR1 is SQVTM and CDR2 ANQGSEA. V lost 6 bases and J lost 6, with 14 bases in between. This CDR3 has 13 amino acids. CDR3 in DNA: TGCAGCGTCGCCTGGGGGGCCGCCGGGGAGCTGTTTTTT. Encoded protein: CSVAWGAAGELFF.

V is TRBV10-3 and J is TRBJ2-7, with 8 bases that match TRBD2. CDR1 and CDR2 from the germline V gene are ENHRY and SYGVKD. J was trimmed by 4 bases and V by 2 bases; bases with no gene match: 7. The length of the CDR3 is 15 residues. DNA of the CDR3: TGTGCCATCAGTGAGAGACCCAGCGGGGGTTACGAGCAGTACTTC. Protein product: CAISERPSGGYEQYF.

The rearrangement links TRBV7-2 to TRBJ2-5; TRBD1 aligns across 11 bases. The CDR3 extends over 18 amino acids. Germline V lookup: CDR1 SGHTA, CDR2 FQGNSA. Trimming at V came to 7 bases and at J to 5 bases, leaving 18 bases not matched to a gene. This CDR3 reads CASNPRTADRGHLETQYF. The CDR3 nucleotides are TGTGCCAGCAACCCCCGGACCGCGGACAGGGGGCATTTGGAGACCCAGTACTTC.

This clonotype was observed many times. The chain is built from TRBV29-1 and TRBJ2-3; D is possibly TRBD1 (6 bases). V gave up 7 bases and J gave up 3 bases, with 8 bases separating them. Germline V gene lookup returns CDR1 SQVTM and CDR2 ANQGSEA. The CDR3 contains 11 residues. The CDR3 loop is CSGQGTDTQYF. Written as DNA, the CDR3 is TGCAGCGGGCAGGGGACAGATACGCAGTATTTT.

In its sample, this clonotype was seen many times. DNA of the CDR3: TGTGCTAGTGGTTATGGGGGCGCGGGAGGTGAAGCTTTCTTT. Protein sequence: CASGYGGAGGEAFF. The chain recombines TRBV12-5 with TRBJ1-1, with D possibly being TRBD1 (6 bases). The CDR3 totals 14 residues. V was clipped by 4 bases and J by 7 bases, with 16 bases between them. CDR1 is LGHNT and CDR2 is FRNRAP in the germline V gene.

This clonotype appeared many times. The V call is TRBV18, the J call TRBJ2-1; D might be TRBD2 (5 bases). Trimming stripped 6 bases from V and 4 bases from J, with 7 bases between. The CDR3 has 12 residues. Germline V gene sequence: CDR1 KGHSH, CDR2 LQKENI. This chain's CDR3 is CASSGGYNEQFF. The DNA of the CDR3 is TGTGCCAGCTCGGGCGGGTACAATGAGCAGTTCTTC.

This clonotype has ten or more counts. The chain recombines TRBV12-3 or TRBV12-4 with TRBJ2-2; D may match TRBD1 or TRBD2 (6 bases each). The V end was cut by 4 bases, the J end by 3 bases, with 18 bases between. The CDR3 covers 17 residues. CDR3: CASSSRGGQGYTGELFF. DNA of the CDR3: TGTGCCAGCAGTTCTAGAGGGGGGCAGGGCTACACCGGGGAGCTGTTTTTT.

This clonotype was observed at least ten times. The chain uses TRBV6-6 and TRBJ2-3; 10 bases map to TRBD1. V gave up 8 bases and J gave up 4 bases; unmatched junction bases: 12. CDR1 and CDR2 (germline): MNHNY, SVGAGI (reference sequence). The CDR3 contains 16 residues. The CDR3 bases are TGTGCCAGCCTCCGGCGGGACAGGGGTATTTCAGATACGCAGTATTTT. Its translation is CASLRRDRGISDTQYF.

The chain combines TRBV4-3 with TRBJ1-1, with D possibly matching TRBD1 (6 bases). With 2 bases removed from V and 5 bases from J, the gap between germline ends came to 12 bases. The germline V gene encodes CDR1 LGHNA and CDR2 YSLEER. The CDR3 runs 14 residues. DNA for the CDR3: TGCGCCAGCAGCCAAACAGGGTCTTTTACTGAAGCTTTCTTT. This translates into CASSQTGSFTEAFF.

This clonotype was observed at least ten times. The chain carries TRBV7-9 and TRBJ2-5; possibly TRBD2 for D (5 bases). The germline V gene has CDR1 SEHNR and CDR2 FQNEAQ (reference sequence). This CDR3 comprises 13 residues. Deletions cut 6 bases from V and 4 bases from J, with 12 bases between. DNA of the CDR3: TGTGCCAGCAGACCGGACTGGGGAGAGACCCAGTACTTC. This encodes CASRPDWGETQYF.

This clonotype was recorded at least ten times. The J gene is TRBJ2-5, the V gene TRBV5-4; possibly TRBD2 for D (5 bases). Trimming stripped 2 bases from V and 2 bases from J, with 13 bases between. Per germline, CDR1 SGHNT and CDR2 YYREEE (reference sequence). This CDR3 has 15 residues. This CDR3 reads CASSFDVAGQETQYF. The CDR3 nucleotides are TGTGCCAGCAGCTTTGATGTGGCGGGTCAAGAGACCCAGTACTTC.

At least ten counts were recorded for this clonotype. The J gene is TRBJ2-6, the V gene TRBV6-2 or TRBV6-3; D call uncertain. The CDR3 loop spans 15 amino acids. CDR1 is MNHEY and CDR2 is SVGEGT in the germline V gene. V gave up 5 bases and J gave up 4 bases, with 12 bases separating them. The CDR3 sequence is CASSPEVGGANVLTF. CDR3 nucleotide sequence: TGTGCCAGCAGTCCTGAGGTAGGAGGGGCCAACGTCCTGACTTTC.

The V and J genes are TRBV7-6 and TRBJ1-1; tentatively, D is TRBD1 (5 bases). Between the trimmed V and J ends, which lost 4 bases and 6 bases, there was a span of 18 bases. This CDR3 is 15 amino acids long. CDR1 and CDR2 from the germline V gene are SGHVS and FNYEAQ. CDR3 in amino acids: CASSWTGGDVAEAFF. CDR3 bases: TGTGCCAGCAGCTGGACGGGGGGGGACGTAGCTGAAGCTTTCTTT. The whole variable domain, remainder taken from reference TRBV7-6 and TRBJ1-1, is GAGVSQSPRYKVTKRGQDVALRCDPISGHVSLYWYRQALGQGPEFLTYFNYEAQQDKSGLPNDRFSAERPEGSISTLTIQRTEQRDSAMYRCASSWTGGDVAEAFFGQGTRLTVV.

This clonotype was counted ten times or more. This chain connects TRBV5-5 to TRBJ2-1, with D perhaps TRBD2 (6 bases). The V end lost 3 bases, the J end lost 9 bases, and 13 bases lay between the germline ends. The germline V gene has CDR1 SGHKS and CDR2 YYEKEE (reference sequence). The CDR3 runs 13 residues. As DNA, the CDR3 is TGTGCCAGCAGCTCGGCGGGATCGAGTGAGCAGTTCTTC. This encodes CASSSAGSSEQFF.

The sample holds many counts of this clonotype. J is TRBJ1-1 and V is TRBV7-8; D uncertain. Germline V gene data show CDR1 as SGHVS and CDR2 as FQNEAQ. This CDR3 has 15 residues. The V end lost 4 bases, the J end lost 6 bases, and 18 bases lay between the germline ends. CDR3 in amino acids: CASSSGYWALAEAFF. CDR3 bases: TGTGCCAGCAGCTCGGGATACTGGGCGTTGGCTGAAGCTTTCTTT. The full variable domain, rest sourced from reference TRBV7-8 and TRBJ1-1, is GAGVSQSPRYKVAKRGQDVALRCDPISGHVSLFWYQQALGQGPEFLTYFQNEAQLDKSGLPSDRFFAERPEGSVSTLKIQRTQQEDSAVYLCASSSGYWALAEAFFGQGTRLTVV.

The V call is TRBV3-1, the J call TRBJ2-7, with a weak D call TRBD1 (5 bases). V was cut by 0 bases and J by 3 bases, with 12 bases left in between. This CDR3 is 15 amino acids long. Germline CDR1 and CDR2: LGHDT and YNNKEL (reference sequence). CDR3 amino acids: CASSQDRVGNYEQYF. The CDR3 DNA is TGTGCCAGCAGCCAAGACAGGGTCGGAAACTACGAGCAGTACTTC.

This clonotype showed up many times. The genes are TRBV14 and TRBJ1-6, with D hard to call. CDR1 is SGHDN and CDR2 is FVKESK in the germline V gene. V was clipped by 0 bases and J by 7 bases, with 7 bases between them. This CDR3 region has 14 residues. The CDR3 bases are TGTGCCAGCAGCCAAGATTTCCTCAATTCACCCCTCCACTTT. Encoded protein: CASSQDFLNSPLHF. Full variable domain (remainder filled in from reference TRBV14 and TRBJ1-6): EAGVTQFPSHSVIEKGQTVTLRCDPISGHDNLYWYRRVMGKEIKFLLHFVKESKQDESGMPNNRFLAERTGGTYSTLKVQPAELEDSGVYFCASSQDFLNSPLHFGNGTRLTVT.

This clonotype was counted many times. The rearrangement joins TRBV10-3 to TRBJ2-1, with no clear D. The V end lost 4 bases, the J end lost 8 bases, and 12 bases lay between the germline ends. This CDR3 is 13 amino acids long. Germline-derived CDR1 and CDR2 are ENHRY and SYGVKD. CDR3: CAISVASVDEQFF. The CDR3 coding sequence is TGTGCCATCAGTGTCGCCTCCGTGGATGAGCAGTTCTTC.

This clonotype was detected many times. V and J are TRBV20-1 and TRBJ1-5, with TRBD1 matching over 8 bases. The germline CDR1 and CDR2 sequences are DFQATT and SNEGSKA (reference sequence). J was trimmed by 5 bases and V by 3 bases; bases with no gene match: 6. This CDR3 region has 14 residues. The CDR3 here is CSASLGQEYQPQHF. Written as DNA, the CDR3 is TGCAGTGCTAGCTTGGGACAGGAGTATCAGCCCCAGCATTTT.

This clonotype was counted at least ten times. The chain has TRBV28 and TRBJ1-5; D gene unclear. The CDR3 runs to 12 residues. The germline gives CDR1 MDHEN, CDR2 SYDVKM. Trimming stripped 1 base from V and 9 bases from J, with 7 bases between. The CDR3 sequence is CASSLSPGPQHF. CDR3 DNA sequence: TGTGCCAGCAGTTTATCCCCCGGGCCCCAGCATTTT.

CDR3 in DNA: TGTGCCAGCAGTGCAAGGGGAAAGGGTTTTGTGTCTGAGCAGTTCTTC. Protein: CASSARGKGFVSEQFF. The chain carries TRBV28 and TRBJ2-1, with D tentatively TRBD1 (5 bases). Germline CDR1 MDHEN, CDR2 SYDVKM. V lost 5 bases and J lost 9, with 23 bases in between. CDR3 size: 16 residues.

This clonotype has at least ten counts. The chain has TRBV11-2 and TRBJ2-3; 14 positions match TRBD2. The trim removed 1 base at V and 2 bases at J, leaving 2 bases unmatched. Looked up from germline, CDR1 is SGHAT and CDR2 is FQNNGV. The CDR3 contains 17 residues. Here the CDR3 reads CASSLGTSGRNTDTQYF. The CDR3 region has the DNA TGTGCCAGCAGCTTAGGGACTAGCGGGAGGAACACAGATACGCAGTATTTT.

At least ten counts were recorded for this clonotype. The CDR3 nucleotides read TGTGCCAGCTCACCACGCGGACAGGTTAATGAAAAACTGTTTTTT. The encoded protein is CASSPRGQVNEKLFF. This chain connects TRBV18 to TRBJ1-4, with TRBD1 matching over 7 bases. Germline trimming cut 1 base from V and 4 bases from J; bases unmatched to any gene: 3. The CDR3 length is 15 residues. Germline V lookup: CDR1 KGHSH, CDR2 LQKENI.

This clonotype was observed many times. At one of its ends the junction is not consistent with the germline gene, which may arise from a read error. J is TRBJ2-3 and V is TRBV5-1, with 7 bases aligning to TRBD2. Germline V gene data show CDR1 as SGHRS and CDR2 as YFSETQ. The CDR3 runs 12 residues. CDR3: CASSLVAGDMDF. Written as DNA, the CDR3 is TGCGCCAGCAGCTTGGTTGCGGGAGACATGGATTTT.

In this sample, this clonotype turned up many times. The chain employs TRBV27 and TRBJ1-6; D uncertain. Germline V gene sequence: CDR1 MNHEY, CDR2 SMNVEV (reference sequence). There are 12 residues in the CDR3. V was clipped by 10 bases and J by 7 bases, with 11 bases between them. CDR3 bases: TGTGCCACCCGTTGGGGAAATTCACCCCTCCACTTT. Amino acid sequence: CATRWGNSPLHF.

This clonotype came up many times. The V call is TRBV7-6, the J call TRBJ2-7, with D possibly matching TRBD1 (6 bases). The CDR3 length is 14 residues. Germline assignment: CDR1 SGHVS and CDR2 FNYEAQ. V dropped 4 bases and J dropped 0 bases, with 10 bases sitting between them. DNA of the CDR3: TGTGCCAGCAGCTCAGGGGAAGACTCCTACGAGCAGTACGTC. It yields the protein CASSSGEDSYEQYV.